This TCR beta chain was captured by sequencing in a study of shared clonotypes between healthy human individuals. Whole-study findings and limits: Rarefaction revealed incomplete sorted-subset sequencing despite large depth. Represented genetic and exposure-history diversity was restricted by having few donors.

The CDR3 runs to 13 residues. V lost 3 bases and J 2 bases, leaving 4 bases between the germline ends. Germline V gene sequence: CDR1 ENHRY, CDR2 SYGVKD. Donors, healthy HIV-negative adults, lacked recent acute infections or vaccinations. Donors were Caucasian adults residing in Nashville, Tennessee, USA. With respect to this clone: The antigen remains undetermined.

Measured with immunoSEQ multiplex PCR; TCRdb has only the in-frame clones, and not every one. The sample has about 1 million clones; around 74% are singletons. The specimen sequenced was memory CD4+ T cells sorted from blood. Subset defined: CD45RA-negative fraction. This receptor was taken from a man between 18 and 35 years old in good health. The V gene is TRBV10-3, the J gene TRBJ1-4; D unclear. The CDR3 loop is CAISDTTNEKLFF. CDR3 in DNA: TGTGCCATCAGTGACACTACTAATGAAAAACTGTTTTTT.